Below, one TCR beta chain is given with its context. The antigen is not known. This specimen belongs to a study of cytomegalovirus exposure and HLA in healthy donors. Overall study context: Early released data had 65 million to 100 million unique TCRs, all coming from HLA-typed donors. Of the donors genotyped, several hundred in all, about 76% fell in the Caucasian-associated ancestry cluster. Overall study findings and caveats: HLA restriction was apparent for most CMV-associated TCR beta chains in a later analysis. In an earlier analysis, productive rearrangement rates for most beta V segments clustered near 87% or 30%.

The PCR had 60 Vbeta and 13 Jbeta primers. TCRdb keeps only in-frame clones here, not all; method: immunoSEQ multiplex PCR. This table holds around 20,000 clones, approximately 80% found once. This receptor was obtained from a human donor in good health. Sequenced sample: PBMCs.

The CDR3 DNA sequence: TGCGCCAGCAGCCCCACAGGGGTCCCCGCTGATTCACCCCTCCACTTT. It translates to CASSPTGVPADSPLHF. V is TRBV5-1 and J is TRBJ1-6; 7 bases align to TRBD1. CDR3 length equals 16 residues. The J segment lost 8 bases and the V segment lost 4 bases, leaving 12 bases of the junction unmatched. Per germline, CDR1 SGHRS and CDR2 YFSETQ.